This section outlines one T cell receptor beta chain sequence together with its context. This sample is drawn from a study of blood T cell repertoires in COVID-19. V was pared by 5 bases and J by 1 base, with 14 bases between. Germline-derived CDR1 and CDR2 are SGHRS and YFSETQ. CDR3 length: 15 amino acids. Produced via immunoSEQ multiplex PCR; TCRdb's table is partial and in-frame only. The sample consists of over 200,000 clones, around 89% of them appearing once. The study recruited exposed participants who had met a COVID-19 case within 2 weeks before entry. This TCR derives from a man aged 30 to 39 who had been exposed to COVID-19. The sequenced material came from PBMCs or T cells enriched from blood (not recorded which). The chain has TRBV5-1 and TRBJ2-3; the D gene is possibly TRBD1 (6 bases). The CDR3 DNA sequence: TGCGCCAGCAGTCTTTCAGGACAGCGCACAGATACGCAGTATTTT. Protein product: CASSLSGQRTDTQYF.